This TCR beta chain was sequenced in a study of Ad26.COV2.S vaccination and SARS-CoV-2 variants. Produced via immunoSEQ multiplex PCR; TCRdb's table is partial and in-frame only. The sample consists of around 400,000 clones, 75% to 95% of them appearing once. Germline V gene lookup returns CDR1 KGHSH and CDR2 LQKENI. The CDR3 covers 16 residues. The V segment lost 3 bases and the J segment 1 base; nucleotides outside the gene matches: 2. Treatment reported: around 19 received Ad26.COV2.S at low or high dose, single or two shots; about 5 received placebo; per-sample allocation not given. Material that was analyzed had been drawn on day 63 after the first vaccine or placebo injection.

This clonotype was obtained from a person aged 18-60 years who received the Ad26.COV2.S COVID-19 vaccine or a placebo. The chain carries TRBV18 and TRBJ2-5; 13 bases map to TRBD2. Material: peripheral blood, obtained in a trial of Ad26.COV2.S vaccine versus placebo. The CDR3 DNA is TGTGCCAGCTCACCCCGACTAGCGGGAGGCCAAGAGACCCAGTACTTC. This encodes CASSPRLAGGQETQYF.